One and the same sample provided the 6 T cell receptor beta chains below, sequenced in a study of control samples from healthy donors and cancer patients. Sequencing was performed with immunoSEQ multiplex PCR; in TCRdb, only in-frame clones are kept and a portion is missing. The sample contains around 81,000 clones, approximately 93% of which appear only once. The specimen was blood. These receptors originate from a woman aged 25-40 years in good health.

The chain carries TRBV7-9 and TRBJ1-3; 9 bases map to TRBD1. Germline CDR1 and CDR2: SEHNR and FQNEAQ (reference sequence). J lost 4 bases, V lost 3 bases, and 1 base had no gene match. The CDR3 runs 14 residues. The CDR3 DNA is TGTGCCAGCAGCTTTACAGGGGGCGGAAACACCATATATTTT. It encodes CASSFTGGGNTIYF.

The chain combines TRBV13 with TRBJ2-7; TRBD1 aligns across 9 bases. The CDR3 is 16 residues long. From germline, CDR1 is PRHDT and CDR2 FYEKMQ (reference sequence). Trimming at V came to 2 bases and at J to 2 bases, leaving 7 bases not matched to a gene. The CDR3 here is CASSLMTDRGTYEQYF. CDR3 DNA sequence: TGTGCCAGCAGCTTAATGACGGACAGGGGTACCTACGAGCAGTACTTC.

The chain uses TRBV27 and TRBJ2-3, with 7 bases that match TRBD1. The V gene's germline CDR1 is MNHEY and CDR2 SMNVEV (reference sequence). The CDR3 runs to 16 residues. V shed 6 bases, J shed 3 bases, and the junction held 12 bases outside the gene matches. This chain's CDR3 is CASRNRDRINTDTQYF. CDR3 DNA: TGTGCCAGCAGAAACCGGGACAGAATTAATACAGATACGCAGTATTTT.

The V and J genes are TRBV9 and TRBJ2-2; D tentatively fits TRBD1 or TRBD2 (5 bases each). The CDR3 extends over 16 amino acids. CDR1 is SGDLS and CDR2 is YYNGEE in the germline V gene. Trimming stripped 4 bases from V and 4 bases from J, with 17 bases between. For the CDR3, the DNA is TGTGCCAGCAGCCTAAATTCGGGGCAGGCCACCGGGGAGCTGTTTTTT. Translation gives CASSLNSGQATGELFF. The complete variable domain, with remaining parts taken from reference TRBV9 and TRBJ2-2, reads DSGVTQTPKHLITATGQRVTLRCSPRSGDLSVYWYQQSLDQGLQFLIQYYNGEERAKGNILERFSAQQFPDLHSELNLSSLELGDSALYFCASSLNSGQATGELFFGEGSRLTVL.

The genes are TRBV11-3 and TRBJ1-1; TRBD1 aligns across 11 bases. The CDR3 totals 14 residues. The germline gives CDR1 SGHNT, CDR2 YENEEA. V lost 7 bases, J lost 6 bases, and 7 bases stayed unmatched. The CDR3 loop is CASTQDRGRPEAFF. CDR3 DNA sequence: TGTGCCAGCACCCAGGACAGGGGGCGACCTGAAGCTTTCTTT.

The chain uses TRBV24-1 and TRBJ2-1; maybe TRBD2 (5 bases). The ends were cut back, 1 base at V and 0 bases at J, with 9 bases in the middle. This CDR3 is 16 amino acids long. Germline CDR1 is KGHDR and CDR2 is SFDVKD. DNA for the CDR3: TGTGCCACCAGTGATTTCGGAGGAAGCTCCTACAATGAGCAGTTCTTC. This codes for CATSDFGGSSYNEQFF.